A single sample is the source of the 5 T cell receptor beta chains below, sequenced in a study of identical twins. In TCRdb, the 5' RACE reads were re-called with MiXCR into one record per CDR3 protein. The data hold nearly 250,000 distinct CDR3 sequences, with roughly 7% observed a single time. These same records also appear under a second study, on yellow fever vaccine responses in identical twins.

Sequencing was done on a sample of memory (CD45RO+) T cells sorted from blood. All receptors come from a woman aged 18-35 years in good health.

This clonotype was picked up a small number of times. The chain combines TRBV19 with TRBJ1-1, with no clear D. This CDR3 is built from 13 residues. Germline values: CDR1 LNHDA, CDR2 SQIVND (reference sequence). V was trimmed by 5 bases and J by 1 base, leaving 8 bases between them. The CDR3 bases are TGTGCCAGTAGTCCGTTGTGGAACACTGAAGCTTTCTTT. Translating gives CASSPLWNTEAFF.

The V gene is TRBV6-1, the J gene TRBJ2-3; D unresolved. Germline V lookup: CDR1 MNHNS, CDR2 SASEGT. Trimming pared 1 base from V and 6 bases from J, leaving 5 bases between. This CDR3 is built from 12 residues. As DNA, the CDR3 is TGTGCCAGCAGTGAAGTCGGCGATACGCAGTATTTT. Its translation is CASSEVGDTQYF.

In this sample, this clonotype turned up many times. The chain has TRBV29-1 and TRBJ2-5; 11 positions match TRBD1. The CDR3 contains 13 residues. Germline trimming cut 7 bases from V and 5 bases from J; bases unmatched to any gene: 6. Germline CDR1 and CDR2: SQVTM and ANQGSEA. The CDR3 bases are TGCAGCGCTTGGACAGGGGGCAGGGAGACCCAGTACTTC. This translates into CSAWTGGRETQYF.

In its sample, this clonotype was seen many times. The chain carries TRBV28 and TRBJ2-3, with 9 positions matching TRBD2. V trimming: 5 bases; J trimming: 2 bases; junction bases outside the gene matches: 17. CDR1 is MDHEN, CDR2 SYDVKM, per germline. This CDR3 region has 19 residues. As DNA, the CDR3 is TGTGCCAGCAGTCCTCTCAGACCAAAGCGGGGGGCAAACACAGATACGCAGTATTTT. This codes for CASSPLRPKRGANTDTQYF.

The sample holds a few counts of this clonotype. The rearrangement joins TRBV5-5 to TRBJ2-2; TRBD1 aligns across 8 bases. Germline V gives CDR1 SGHKS, CDR2 YYEKEE (reference sequence). After removal of 4 bases from V and 1 base from J, the junction contained 6 bases not matched to a gene. The CDR3 has 16 amino acids. CDR3 sequence reads: CASSRGQGKNTGELFF. CDR3 bases: TGTGCCAGCAGCAGAGGACAGGGCAAGAACACCGGGGAGCTGTTTTTT.